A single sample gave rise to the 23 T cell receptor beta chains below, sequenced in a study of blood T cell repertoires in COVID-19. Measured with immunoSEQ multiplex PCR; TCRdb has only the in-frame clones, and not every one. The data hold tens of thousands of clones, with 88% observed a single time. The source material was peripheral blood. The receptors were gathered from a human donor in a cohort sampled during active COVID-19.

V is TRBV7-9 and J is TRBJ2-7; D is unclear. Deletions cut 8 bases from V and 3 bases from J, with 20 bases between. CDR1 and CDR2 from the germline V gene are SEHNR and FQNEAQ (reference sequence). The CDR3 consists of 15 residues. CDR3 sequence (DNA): TGTGCCAGCCACCCCTTGTCTAACCCTATCTACGAGCAGTACTTC. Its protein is CASHPLSNPIYEQYF.

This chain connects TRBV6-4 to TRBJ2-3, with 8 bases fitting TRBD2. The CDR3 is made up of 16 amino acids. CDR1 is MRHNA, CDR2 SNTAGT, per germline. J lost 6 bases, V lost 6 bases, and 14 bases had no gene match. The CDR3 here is CASSPGGAARQDTQYF. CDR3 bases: TGTGCCAGCAGCCCCGGGGGGGCGGCGAGACAGGATACGCAGTATTTT.

This CDR3 reads CASRMDSSDTQYF. CDR3 nucleotide sequence: TGTGCCAGCAGAATGGACTCATCAGATACGCAGTATTTT. The rearrangement uses TRBV7-9 and TRBJ2-3, with a possible D match to TRBD2 (5 bases). Looked up from germline, CDR1 is SEHNR and CDR2 is FQNEAQ (reference sequence). The V gene lost 6 bases and the J gene lost 4 bases, with 11 bases spanning the gap. The CDR3 totals 13 residues.

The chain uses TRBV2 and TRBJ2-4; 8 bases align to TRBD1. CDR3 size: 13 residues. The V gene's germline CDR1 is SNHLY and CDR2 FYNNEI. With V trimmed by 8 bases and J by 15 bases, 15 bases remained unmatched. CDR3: CASRGQGQPVGYF. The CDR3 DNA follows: TGTGCCAGCCGCGGACAGGGCCAACCGGTAGGGTACTTC.

This CDR3 reads CASSPPTGGLAEAFF. In nucleotides, the CDR3 is TGTGCCAGCAGCCCTCCGACAGGGGGCCTGGCTGAAGCTTTCTTT. The rearrangement joins TRBV3-1 (or the pseudogene TRBV3-2) to TRBJ1-1; 10 nucleotides line up with TRBD1. Germline V CDR1 and CDR2: LGHDT, YNNKEL (reference sequence). The CDR3 has 15 amino acids. The V and J ends lost 4 bases and 6 bases, in that order; junction bases with no gene match: 8.

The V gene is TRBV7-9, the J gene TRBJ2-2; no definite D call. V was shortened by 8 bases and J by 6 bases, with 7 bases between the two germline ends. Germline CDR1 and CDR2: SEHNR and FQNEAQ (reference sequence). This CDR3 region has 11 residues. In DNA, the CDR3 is TGTGCCAGCCGATCAGCCGGGGAGCTGTTTTTT. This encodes CASRSAGELFF.

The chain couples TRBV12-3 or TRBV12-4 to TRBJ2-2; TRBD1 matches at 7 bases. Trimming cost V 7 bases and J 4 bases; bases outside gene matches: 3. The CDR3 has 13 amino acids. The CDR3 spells CASKGQFTGELFF. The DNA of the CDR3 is TGTGCCAGCAAGGGACAGTTCACCGGGGAGCTGTTTTTT.

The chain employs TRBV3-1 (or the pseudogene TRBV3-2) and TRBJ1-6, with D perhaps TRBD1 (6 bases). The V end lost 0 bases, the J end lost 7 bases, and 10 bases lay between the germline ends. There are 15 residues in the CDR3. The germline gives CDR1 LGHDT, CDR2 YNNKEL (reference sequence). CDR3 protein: CASSQDWTVNSPLHF. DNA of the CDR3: TGTGCCAGCAGCCAAGACTGGACAGTGAATTCACCCCTCCACTTT.

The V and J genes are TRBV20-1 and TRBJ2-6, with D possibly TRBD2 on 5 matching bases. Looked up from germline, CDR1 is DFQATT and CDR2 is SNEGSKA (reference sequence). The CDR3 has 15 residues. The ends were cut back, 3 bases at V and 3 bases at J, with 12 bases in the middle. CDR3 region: CSASGERVGANVLTF. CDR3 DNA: TGCAGTGCTAGTGGGGAGCGTGTTGGGGCCAACGTCCTGACTTTC.

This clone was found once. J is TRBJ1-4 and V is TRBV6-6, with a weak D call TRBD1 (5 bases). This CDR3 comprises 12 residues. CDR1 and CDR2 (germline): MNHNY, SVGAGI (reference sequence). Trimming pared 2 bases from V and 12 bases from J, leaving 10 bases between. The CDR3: CASSYSGGELFF. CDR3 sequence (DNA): TGTGCCAGCAGTTACAGTGGGGGGGAACTGTTTTTT.

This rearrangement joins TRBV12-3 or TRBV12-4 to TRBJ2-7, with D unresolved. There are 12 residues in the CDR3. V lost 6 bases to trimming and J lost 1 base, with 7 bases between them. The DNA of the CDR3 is TGTGCCAGCAGCCTGAGATCCTACGAGCAGTACTTC. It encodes CASSLRSYEQYF.

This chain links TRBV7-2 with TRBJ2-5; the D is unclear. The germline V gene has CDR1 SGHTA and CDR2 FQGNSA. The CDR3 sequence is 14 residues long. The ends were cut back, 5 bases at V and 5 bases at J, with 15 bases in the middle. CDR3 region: CASSVPTVKETQYF. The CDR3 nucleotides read TGTGCCAGCAGCGTACCAACAGTGAAGGAGACCCAGTACTTC.

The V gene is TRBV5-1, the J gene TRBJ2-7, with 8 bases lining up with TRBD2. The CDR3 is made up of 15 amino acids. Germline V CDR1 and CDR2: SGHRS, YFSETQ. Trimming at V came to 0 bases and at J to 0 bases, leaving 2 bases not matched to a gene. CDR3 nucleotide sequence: TGCGCCAGCAGCTTGGATCTAGCGGGCTCCTACGAGCAGTACTTC. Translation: CASSLDLAGSYEQYF.

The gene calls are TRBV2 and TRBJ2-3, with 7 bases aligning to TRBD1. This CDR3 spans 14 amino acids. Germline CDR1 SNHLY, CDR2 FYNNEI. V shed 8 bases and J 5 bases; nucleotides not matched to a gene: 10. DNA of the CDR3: TGTGCCAGCCTACTGACAGGGCTAAAAGATACGCAGTATTTT. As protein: CASLLTGLKDTQYF.

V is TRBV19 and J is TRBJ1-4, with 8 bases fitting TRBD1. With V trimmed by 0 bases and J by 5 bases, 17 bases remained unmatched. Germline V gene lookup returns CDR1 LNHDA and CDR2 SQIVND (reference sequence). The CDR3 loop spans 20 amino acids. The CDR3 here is CASSIDAAETARTGNEKLFF. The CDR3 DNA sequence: TGTGCCAGTAGTATAGATGCCGCGGAGACGGCACGGACAGGGAATGAAAAACTGTTTTTT.

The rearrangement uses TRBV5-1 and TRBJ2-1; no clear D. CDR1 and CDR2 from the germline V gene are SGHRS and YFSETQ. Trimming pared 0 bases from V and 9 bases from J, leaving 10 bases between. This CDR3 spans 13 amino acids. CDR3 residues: CASSLVRGSEQFF. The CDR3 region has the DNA TGCGCCAGCAGCTTGGTTCGAGGCTCTGAGCAGTTCTTC.

CDR3 DNA sequence: TGTGCCAGTAGTATTGGGGACAGGGGATTAGATGAGCAGTTCTTC. Amino acids: CASSIGDRGLDEQFF. The chain employs TRBV19 and TRBJ2-1, with 10 bases aligning to TRBD1. Trimming cost V 3 bases and J 8 bases; bases outside gene matches: 7. CDR1 LNHDA and CDR2 SQIVND come from the germline V gene (reference sequence). The CDR3 is 15 amino acids.

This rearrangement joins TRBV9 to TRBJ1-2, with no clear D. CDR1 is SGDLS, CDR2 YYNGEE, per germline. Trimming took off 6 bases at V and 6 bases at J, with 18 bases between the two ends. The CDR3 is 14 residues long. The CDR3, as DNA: TGTGCCAGCATCCCTCGAGGAGGGAGGAATGGCTACACCTTC. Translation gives CASIPRGGRNGYTF.

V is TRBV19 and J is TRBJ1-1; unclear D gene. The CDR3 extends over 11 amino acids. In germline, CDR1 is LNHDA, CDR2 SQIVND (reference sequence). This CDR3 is CERRMNTEAFF. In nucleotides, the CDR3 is TGTGAACGGAGGATGAACACTGAAGCTTTCTTT.

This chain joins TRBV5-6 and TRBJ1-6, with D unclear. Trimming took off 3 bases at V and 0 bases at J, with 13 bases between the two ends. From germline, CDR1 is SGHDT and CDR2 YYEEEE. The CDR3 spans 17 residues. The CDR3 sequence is CASSSLDLSSYNSPLHF. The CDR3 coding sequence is TGTGCCAGCAGCTCCTTAGATCTAAGCTCCTATAATTCACCCCTCCACTTT.

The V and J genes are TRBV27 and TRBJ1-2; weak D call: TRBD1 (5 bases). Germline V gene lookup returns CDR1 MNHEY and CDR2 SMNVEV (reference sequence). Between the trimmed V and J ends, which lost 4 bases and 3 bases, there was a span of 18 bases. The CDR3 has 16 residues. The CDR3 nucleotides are TGTGCCAGCAGTTCGTTCTTATCGGGGGAGTACTATGGCTACACCTTC. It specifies CASSSFLSGEYYGYTF.

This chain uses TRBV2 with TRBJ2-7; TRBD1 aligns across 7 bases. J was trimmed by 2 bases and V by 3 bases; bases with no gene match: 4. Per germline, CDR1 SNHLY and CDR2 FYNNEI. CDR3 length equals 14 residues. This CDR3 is CASSEYRGTYEQYF. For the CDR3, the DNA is TGTGCCAGCAGTGAGTACAGGGGAACCTACGAGCAGTACTTC. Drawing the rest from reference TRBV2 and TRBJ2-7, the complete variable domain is EPEVTQTPSHQVTQMGQEVILRCVPISNHLYFYWYRQILGQKVEFLVSFYNNEISEKSEIFDDQFSVERPDGSNFTLKIRSTKLEDSAMYFCASSEYRGTYEQYFGPGTRLTVT.

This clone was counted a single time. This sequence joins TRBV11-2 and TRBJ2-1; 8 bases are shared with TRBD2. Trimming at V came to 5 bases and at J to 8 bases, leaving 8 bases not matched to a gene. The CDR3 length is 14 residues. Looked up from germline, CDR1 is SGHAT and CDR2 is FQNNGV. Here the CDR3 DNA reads TGTGCCAGCAGCCCCGCCGGGGGGGCCCATGAGCAGTTCTTC. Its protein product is CASSPAGGAHEQFF.